The rows below give T cell receptor beta chains drawn from one sample of a study of radiotherapy plus CTLA-4 blockade in lung cancer. Profiled with immunoSEQ multiplex PCR; TCRdb holds only in-frame clones, not every one. The repertoire holds 40,000 to 60,000 clones, with roughly 80% as singletons. The specimen was peripheral blood, collected from a patient treated with radiotherapy plus ipilimumab. These receptors were obtained from a human donor with non-small cell lung cancer who had stable disease on radiotherapy plus ipilimumab. The CDR3 runs from the conserved cysteine through the conserved F or W. Fields, in order: J gene, clone size, V gene, D gene, CDR3 protein, CDR3 DNA. D genes are given only for firm matches. A clone size is listed for some rows: how often the clone was seen (once, few, many), or a class if it is expanded.

TRBJ2-1 - TRBV6-5 - CASSQEGGFYNEQFF TGTGCCAGCAGCCAGGAGGGGGGGTTCTACAATGAGCAGTTCTTC
TRBJ2-3 - TRBV19 TRBD2 CASSILAGVSDTQYF TGTGCCAGTAGTATCCTAGCGGGAGTGTCAGATACGCAGTATTTT
TRBJ2-6 - TRBV7-3 - CASSSWGAGANVLTF TGTGCCAGCAGCTCGTGGGGAGCTGGGGCCAACGTCCTGACTTTC
TRBJ2-1 few TRBV4-3 - CASSQDVSNNEQFF TGCGCCAGCAGCCAAGATGTAAGCAACAATGAGCAGTTCTTC
TRBJ2-5 - TRBV9 - CASSETVKETQYF TGTGCCAGCAGCGAGACAGTCAAAGAGACCCAGTACTTC
TRBJ2-7 - TRBV27 - CASSFSQGPYEQYF TGTGCCAGCAGTTTCAGTCAGGGCCCCTACGAGCAGTACTTC
TRBJ2-1 - TRBV10-3 TRBD2 CAISDGGGEQFF TGTGCCATCAGTGATGGGGGGGGTGAGCAGTTCTTC
TRBJ2-2 - TRBV9 - CASSPGQFTGELFF TGCGCCAGCAGCCCCGGACAGTTCACCGGGGAGCTGTTTTTT
TRBJ2-1 once TRBV7-2 TRBD2 CASSRLASNEQFF TGTGCCAGCAGCCGACTAGCTAGCAATGAGCAGTTCTTC
TRBJ1-1 once TRBV7-9 - CASSPPAGTEAFF TGTGCCAGCAGCCCGCCCGCCGGGACTGAAGCTTTCTTT
TRBJ1-1 - TRBV7-2 - CASSLDPGRGRSNTEAFF TGTGCCAGCAGCTTAGACCCCGGAAGGGGAAGGTCGAACACTGAAGCTTTCTTT
TRBJ1-5 - TRBV5-8 - CASSLVDTLQPQHF TGTGCCAGCAGCTTGGTCGACACGCTCCAGCCCCAGCATTTT
TRBJ2-7 - TRBV10-3 TRBD2 CAISESRIGGSAYEQYF TGTGCCATCAGTGAGTCTAGAATCGGCGGGAGCGCTTACGAGCAGTACTTC
TRBJ1-5 once TRBV2 - CASNEDSRGNQPQHF TGTGCCAGCAATGAGGACAGTCGAGGAAATCAGCCCCAGCATTTT
TRBJ1-2 - TRBV4-3 TRBD1 CASSQGLGGQMIYGYTF TGCGCCAGCAGCCAAGGTCTAGGGGGACAGATGATCTATGGCTACACCTTC
TRBJ2-1 - TRBV6-5 - CASSFIKSGGTNEQFF TGTGCCAGCAGTTTCATTAAGTCTGGAGGTACAAATGAGCAGTTCTTC
TRBJ2-2 - TRBV16 TRBD1 CASSPGQGANTGELFF TGTGCCAGCAGCCCCGGACAGGGGGCAAACACCGGGGAGCTGTTTTTT
TRBJ2-7 once TRBV4-1 TRBD2 CASSQDLAGGRPYEQYF TGCGCCAGCAGCCAAGACCTAGCGGGAGGGCGTCCCTACGAGCAGTACTTC
TRBJ1-1 - TRBV28 TRBD1 CASSPPQGARGNTEAFF TGTGCCAGCAGTCCGCCACAGGGGGCGCGGGGGAACACTGAAGCTTTCTTT
TRBJ2-1 few TRBV6-4 - CASSAGQGAYEQFF TGTGCCAGCAGTGCAGGCCAAGGGGCCTATGAGCAGTTCTTC
TRBJ2-7 - TRBV19 TRBD1 CASRGGQGRPYEQYF TGTGCCAGTAGGGGGGGACAGGGCCGACCCTACGAGCAGTACTTC
TRBJ2-7 - TRBV11-2 - CASSLDSSYEQYF TGTGCCAGCAGCTTGGACAGCTCCTACGAGCAGTACTTC
TRBJ2-7 - TRBV19 TRBD1 CASSRDRGSYEQYF TGTGCCAGTAGTCGTGACAGGGGGTCCTACGAGCAGTACTTC
TRBJ2-5 - TRBV30 TRBD1 CAWSRQGQETQYF TGTGCCTGGAGTCGACAGGGGCAAGAGACCCAGTACTTC
TRBJ2-7 - TRBV7-9 TRBD2 CASSFNGRAYEQYF TGTGCCAGCAGCTTCAACGGGAGGGCCTACGAGCAGTACTTC
TRBJ2-1 - TRBV19 TRBD2 CASSPWTSGSDEQFF TGTGCCAGTAGTCCGTGGACTAGCGGGAGTGATGAGCAGTTCTTC
TRBJ1-1 - TRBV19 TRBD1 CASLTGAGGTEAFF TGTGCCAGTTTGACGGGGGCAGGGGGCACTGAAGCTTTCTTT
TRBJ2-7 - TRBV28 - CASFRTNYEQYF TGTGCCAGCTTTAGAACCAACTACGAGCAGTACTTC
TRBJ1-2 few TRBV4-1 - CASSQAGRAYGYTF TGCGCCAGCAGCCAAGCGGGCAGGGCCTATGGCTACACCTTC
TRBJ1-2 - TRBV7-3 TRBD1 CASSLDRAAGYTF TGTGCCAGCAGCTTAGACAGGGCAGCTGGCTACACCTTC
TRBJ2-2 - TRBV18 TRBD2 CASSPQGLAGGSGELFF TGTGCCAGCTCACCCCAAGGACTAGCGGGAGGATCCGGGGAGCTGTTTTTT
TRBJ2-7 - TRBV5-1 - CASSPDRSLSYEQYF TGCGCCAGCAGCCCCGACAGGAGCCTCTCCTACGAGCAGTACTTC
TRBJ2-3 - TRBV13 TRBD2 CASSLREGGADTQYF TGTGCCAGCAGCCTTAGGGAGGGAGGAGCAGATACGCAGTATTTT
TRBJ2-4 once TRBV28 - CASGEGGKAKNIQYF TGTGCCAGCGGTGAAGGAGGAAAAGCCAAAAACATTCAGTACTTC
TRBJ1-1 - TRBV7-9 TRBD1 CASSIGTGEAFF TGTGCCAGCAGTATCGGGACAGGCGAAGCTTTCTTT
TRBJ1-5 few TRBV7-8 TRBD1 CASSLGQGSNQPQHF TGTGCCAGCAGCTTAGGACAGGGGAGCAATCAGCCCCAGCATTTT
TRBJ1-2 - TRBV9 - CASSPEGGTNYGYTF TGTGCCAGCAGCCCCGAAGGGGGTACTAACTATGGCTACACCTTC
TRBJ2-5 once TRBV11-2 - CASSSQRETQYF TGTGCCAGCAGCTCCCAGCGCGAGACCCAGTACTTC
TRBJ2-7 few TRBV27 TRBD2 CASSFAGGPYEQYF TGTGCCAGCAGTTTCGCGGGAGGGCCCTACGAGCAGTACTTC
TRBJ2-7 - TRBV21-1 - CASSKDREGLSGEQYF TGTGCCAGCAGCAAAGACCGGGAGGGCCTCTCGGGGGAGCAGTACTTC
TRBJ2-3 - TRBV4-3 TRBD2 CASSRRSRGAADTQYF TGCGCCAGCAGCCGGCGCTCGCGGGGGGCGGCAGATACGCAGTATTTT
TRBJ2-7 - TRBV30 - CAWSVLYEQYF TGTGCCTGGAGTGTACTTTACGAGCAGTACTTC
TRBJ2-7 - TRBV11-2 TRBD1 CASSSGTGLSYEQYF TGTGCCAGCAGCTCCGGGACAGGGTTATCCTACGAGCAGTACTTC
TRBJ2-6 - TRBV28 - CATQGFSGANVLTF TGTGCCACCCAGGGTTTCTCTGGGGCCAACGTCCTGACTTTC
TRBJ2-7 - TRBV5-1 TRBD1 CASSWTGYGREQYF TGCGCCAGCAGCTGGACAGGGTACGGTCGCGAGCAGTACTTC
TRBJ2-1 - TRBV7-2 - CASSFSRGPYNEQFF TGTGCCAGCAGCTTTTCCAGGGGTCCCTACAATGAGCAGTTCTTC
TRBJ2-3 - TRBV2 TRBD2 CASSAGLAGGTDTQYF TGTGCCAGCAGTGCCGGACTAGCGGGAGGGACAGATACGCAGTATTTT
TRBJ1-2 - TRBV5-6 TRBD1 CASSLPGQTYGYTF TGTGCCAGCAGCTTGCCGGGACAGACCTATGGCTACACCTTC
TRBJ2-3 few TRBV5-4 TRBD2 CASSRGLAGEANTQYF TGTGCCAGCAGCCGGGGACTAGCGGGAGAAGCAAATACGCAGTATTTT
TRBJ2-2 - TRBV7-2 TRBD2 CASTLRGGGNTGELFF TGTGCCAGCACCCTCCGGGGGGGAGGGAACACCGGGGAGCTGTTTTTT
TRBJ2-3 - TRBV13 - CASRPRGTDTQYF TGTGCCAGCAGGCCCCGGGGCACAGATACGCAGTATTTT
TRBJ2-1 - TRBV4-3 - CASSQGSTPSNEQFF TGCGCCAGCAGCCAAGGGAGTACTCCCTCGAATGAGCAGTTCTTC
TRBJ2-1 - TRBV5-1 TRBD2 CASSLVRTSGNNEQFF TGCGCCAGCAGCTTGGTCCGGACTAGCGGGAACAATGAGCAGTTCTTC
TRBJ1-5 - TRBV2 TRBD1 CASTGTAGNQPQHF TGTGCCAGCACCGGGACAGCGGGCAATCAGCCCCAGCATTTT
TRBJ2-7 - TRBV11-1 - CASSYLTGISYEQYF TGTGCCAGCAGCTACCTTACCGGGATCTCCTACGAGCAGTACTTC
TRBJ2-7 - TRBV18 - CASSPSGDGTYEQYF TGTGCCAGCTCACCATCGGGGGACGGAACCTACGAGCAGTACTTC
TRBJ1-1 - TRBV28 TRBD1 CASSLALPGQGVLNTEAFF TGTGCCAGCAGTTTAGCACTCCCGGGACAGGGGGTCCTGAACACTGAAGCTTTCTTT
TRBJ1-1 - TRBV21-1 - CASSNAGGWNTEAFF TGTGCCAGCAGCAACGCGGGGGGCTGGAACACTGAAGCTTTCTTT
TRBJ1-6 - TRBV27 - CASSYYLRGLGSPLHF TGTGCCAGCAGTTATTACCTCAGGGGATTAGGGTCACCCCTCCACTTT
TRBJ2-3 - TRBV30 - CAWSVTGGTDTQYF TGTGCCTGGAGTGTAACGGGGGGCACAGATACGCAGTATTTT